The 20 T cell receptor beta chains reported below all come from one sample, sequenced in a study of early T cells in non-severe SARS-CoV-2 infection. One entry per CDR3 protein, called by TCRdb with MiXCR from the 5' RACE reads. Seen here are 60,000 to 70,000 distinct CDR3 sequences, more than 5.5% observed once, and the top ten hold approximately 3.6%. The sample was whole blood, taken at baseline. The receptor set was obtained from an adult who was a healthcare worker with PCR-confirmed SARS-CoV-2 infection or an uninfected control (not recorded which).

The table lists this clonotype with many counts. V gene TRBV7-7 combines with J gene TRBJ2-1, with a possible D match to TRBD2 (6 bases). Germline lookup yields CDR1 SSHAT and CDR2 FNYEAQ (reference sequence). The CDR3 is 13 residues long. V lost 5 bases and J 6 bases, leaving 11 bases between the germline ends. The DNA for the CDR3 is TGTGCCAGCAGCCCTGGGACTTCCAATGAGCAGTTCTTC. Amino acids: CASSPGTSNEQFF.

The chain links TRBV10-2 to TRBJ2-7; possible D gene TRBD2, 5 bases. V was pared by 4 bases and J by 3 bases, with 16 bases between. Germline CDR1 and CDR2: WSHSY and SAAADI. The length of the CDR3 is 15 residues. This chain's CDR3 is CASSVSGSWGYEQYF. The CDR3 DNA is TGCGCCAGCAGTGTGTCGGGGTCATGGGGCTACGAGCAGTACTTC.

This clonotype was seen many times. The CDR3 protein is CASSLTHRGNEQFF. CDR3 sequence (DNA): TGCGCCAGCAGCCTTACACACAGGGGCAATGAGCAGTTCTTC. This chain uses TRBV4-1 with TRBJ2-1; 7 bases are a match to TRBD1. Per germline, CDR1 MGHRA and CDR2 YSYEKL. V gave up 4 bases and J gave up 6 bases; unmatched junction bases: 6. The CDR3 is made up of 14 amino acids.

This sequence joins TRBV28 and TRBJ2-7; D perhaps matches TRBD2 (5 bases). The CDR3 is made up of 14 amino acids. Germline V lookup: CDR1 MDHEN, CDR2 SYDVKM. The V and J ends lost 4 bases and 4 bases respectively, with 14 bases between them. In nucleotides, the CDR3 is TGTGCCAGCAGTTCACTAGACCGAGATTACGAGCAGTACTTC. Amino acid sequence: CASSSLDRDYEQYF.

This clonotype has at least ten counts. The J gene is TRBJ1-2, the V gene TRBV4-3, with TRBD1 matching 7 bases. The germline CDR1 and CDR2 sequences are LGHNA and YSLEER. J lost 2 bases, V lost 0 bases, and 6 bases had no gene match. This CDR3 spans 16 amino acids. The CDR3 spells CASSQDIRGGNYGYTF. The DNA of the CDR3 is TGCGCCAGCAGCCAAGATATCCGAGGGGGCAACTATGGCTACACCTTC.

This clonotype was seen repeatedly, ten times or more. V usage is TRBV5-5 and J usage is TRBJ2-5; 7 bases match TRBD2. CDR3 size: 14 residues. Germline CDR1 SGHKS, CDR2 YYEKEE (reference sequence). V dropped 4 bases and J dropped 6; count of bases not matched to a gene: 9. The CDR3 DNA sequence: TGTGCCAGCAGCCCACTCGGACTAGAAAAGACCCAGTACTTC. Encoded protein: CASSPLGLEKTQYF.

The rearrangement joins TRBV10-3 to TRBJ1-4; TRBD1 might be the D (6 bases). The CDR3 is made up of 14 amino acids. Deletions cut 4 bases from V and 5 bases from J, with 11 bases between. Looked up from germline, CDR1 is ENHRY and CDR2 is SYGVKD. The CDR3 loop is CAISARGRNEKLFF. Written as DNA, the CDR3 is TGTGCCATCAGTGCCAGGGGCCGGAATGAAAAACTGTTTTTT.

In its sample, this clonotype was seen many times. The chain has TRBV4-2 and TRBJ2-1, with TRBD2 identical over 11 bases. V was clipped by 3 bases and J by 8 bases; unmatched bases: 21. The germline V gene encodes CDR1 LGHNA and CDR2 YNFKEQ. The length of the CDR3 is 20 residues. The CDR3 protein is CASSHQGGEWTSGPLDEQFF. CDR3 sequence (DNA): TGTGCCAGCAGCCATCAGGGGGGCGAATGGACTAGCGGGCCTTTGGATGAGCAGTTCTTC.

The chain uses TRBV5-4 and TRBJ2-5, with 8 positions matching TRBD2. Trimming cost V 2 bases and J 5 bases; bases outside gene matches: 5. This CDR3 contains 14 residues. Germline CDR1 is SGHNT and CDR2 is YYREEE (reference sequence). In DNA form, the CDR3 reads TGTGCCAGCAGCTTCACTAGCGGCAGGGAGACCCAGTACTTC. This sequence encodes CASSFTSGRETQYF.

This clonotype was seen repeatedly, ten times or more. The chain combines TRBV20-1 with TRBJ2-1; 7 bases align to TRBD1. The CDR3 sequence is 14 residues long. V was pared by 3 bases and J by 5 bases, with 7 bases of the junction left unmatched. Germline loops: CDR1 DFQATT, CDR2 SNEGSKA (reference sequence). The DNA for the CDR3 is TGCAGTGCTAGGTCCCGGGACAGACACAATGAGCAGTTCTTC. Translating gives CSARSRDRHNEQFF.

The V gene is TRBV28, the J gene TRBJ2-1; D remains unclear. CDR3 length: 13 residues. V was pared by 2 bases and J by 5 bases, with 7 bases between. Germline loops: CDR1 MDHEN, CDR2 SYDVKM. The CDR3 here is CASSLADHNEQFF. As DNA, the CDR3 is TGTGCCAGCAGTTTAGCGGATCACAATGAGCAGTTCTTC.

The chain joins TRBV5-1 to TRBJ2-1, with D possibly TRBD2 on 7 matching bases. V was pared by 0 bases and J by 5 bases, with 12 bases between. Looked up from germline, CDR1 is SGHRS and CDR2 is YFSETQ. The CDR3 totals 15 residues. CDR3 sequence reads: CASSLVGGGNNEQFF. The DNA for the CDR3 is TGCGCCAGCAGCTTGGTGGGCGGGGGCAACAATGAGCAGTTCTTC.

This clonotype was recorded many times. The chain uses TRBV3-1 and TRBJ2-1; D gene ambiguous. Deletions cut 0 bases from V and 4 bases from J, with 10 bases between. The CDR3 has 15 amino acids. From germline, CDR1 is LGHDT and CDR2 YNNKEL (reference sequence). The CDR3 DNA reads TGTGCCAGCAGCCAAGATCCGCAGACTTACAATGAGCAGTTCTTC. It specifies CASSQDPQTYNEQFF.

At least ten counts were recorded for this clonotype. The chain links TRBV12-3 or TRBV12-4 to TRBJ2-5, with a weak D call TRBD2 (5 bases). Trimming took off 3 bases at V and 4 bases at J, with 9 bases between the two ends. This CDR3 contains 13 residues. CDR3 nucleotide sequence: TGTGCCAGCAGTTTGGAGCGGTCAGAGACCCAGTACTTC. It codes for CASSLERSETQYF.

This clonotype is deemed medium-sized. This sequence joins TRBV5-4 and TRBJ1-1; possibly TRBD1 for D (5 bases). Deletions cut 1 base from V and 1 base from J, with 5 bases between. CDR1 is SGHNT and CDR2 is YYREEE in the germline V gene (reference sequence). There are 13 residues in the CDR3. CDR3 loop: CASSLTGNTEAFF. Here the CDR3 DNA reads TGTGCCAGCAGCTTGACAGGGAACACTGAAGCTTTCTTT.

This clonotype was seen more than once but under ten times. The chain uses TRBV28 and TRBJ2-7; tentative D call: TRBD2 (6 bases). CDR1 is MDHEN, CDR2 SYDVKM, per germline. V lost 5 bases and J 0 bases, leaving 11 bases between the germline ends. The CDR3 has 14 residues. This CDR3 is CASSPSENSYEQYF. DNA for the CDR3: TGTGCCAGCAGTCCTAGCGAAAACTCCTACGAGCAGTACTTC.

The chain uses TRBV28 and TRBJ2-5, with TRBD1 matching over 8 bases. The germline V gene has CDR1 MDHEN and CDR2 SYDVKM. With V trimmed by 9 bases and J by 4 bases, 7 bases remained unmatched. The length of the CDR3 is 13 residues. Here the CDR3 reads CASTRGRGETQYF. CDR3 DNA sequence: TGTGCCAGTACCAGGGGGCGAGGAGAGACCCAGTACTTC.

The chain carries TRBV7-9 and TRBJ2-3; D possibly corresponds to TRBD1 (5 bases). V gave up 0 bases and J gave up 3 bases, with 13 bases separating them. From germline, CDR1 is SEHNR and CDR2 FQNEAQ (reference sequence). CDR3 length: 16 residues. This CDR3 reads CASSLARQGWTDTQYF. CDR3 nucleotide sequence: TGTGCCAGCAGCTTAGCCAGGCAGGGTTGGACAGATACGCAGTATTTT.

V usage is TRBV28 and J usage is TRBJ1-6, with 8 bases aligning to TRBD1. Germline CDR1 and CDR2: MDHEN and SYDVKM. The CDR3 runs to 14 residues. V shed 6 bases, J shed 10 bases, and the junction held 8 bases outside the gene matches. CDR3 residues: CASSLLDRDSPLHF. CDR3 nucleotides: TGTGCCAGCAGCCTACTGGACAGGGACTCACCCCTCCACTTT.

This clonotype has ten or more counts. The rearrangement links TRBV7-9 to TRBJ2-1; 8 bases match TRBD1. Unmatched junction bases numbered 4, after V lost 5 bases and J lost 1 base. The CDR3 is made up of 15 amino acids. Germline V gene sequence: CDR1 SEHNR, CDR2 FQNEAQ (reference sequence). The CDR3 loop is CASSPGDRSYNEQFF. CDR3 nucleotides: TGTGCCAGCAGCCCGGGGGACAGGTCCTACAATGAGCAGTTCTTC.